These T cell receptor beta chains were read from a single sample in a study of response to subunit inactivated influenza vaccine. TCRdb ran MiXCR on the RT-PCR reads and lists one entry per CDR3 protein. The sample includes more than 700,000 distinct CDR3 sequences, about 20% of them seen just once. The sequences come from PBMCs from blood, collected around 5 days after vaccination. The receptor source for this set is a middle-aged man who received an inactivated influenza vaccine. Both conserved end residues are part of each CDR3. The D gene is left open where the match is weak. Clone size is not always given. Where it is, it says once, few, many or a class for expanded clones.

abundance,v_gene,len,j_gene,d_gene,CDR3aa,CDR3nt
.,TRBV20-1,13,TRBJ2-1,.,CSGRQGPYNEQFF,TGCAGTGGTCGGCAGGGTCCCTACAATGAGCAGTTCTTC
few,TRBV18,15,TRBJ2-3,.,CASSPRRSSTDTQYF,TGTGCCAGCTCACCACGACGGTCTAGCACAGATACGCAGTATTTT
.,TRBV7-2,16,TRBJ2-2,TRBD1,CASSLARGPRTGELFF,TGTGCCAGCAGCTTAGCCAGGGGGCCTCGCACCGGGGAGCTGTTTTTT
few,TRBV7-9,14,TRBJ2-5,.,CASSFLGGTETQYF,TGTGCCAGCAGCTTCTTGGGCGGGACGGAGACCCAGTACTTC
.,TRBV7-8,13,TRBJ2-7,.,CASSPLELYEQYF,TGTGCCAGCAGCCCTCTGGAACTCTACGAGCAGTACTTC
many,TRBV6-1,13,TRBJ1-5,.,CASTETLSQPQHF,TGTGCCAGCACGGAGACTCTCTCTCAGCCCCAGCATTTT
few,TRBV28,17,TRBJ1-6,TRBD1,CASSVTTGSYYNSPLHF,TGTGCCAGCAGTGTAACGACAGGGTCTTACTATAATTCACCCCTCCACTTT
few,TRBV4-3,15,TRBJ2-7,.,CASSQDRAPSYEQYF,TGCGCCAGCAGCCAAGACCGAGCCCCTTCCTACGAGCAGTACTTC
.,TRBV12-3/TRBV12-4,13,TRBJ1-4,.,CASSTTGGTKLFF,TGTGCCAGCAGTACCACGGGGGGGACGAAACTGTTTTTT
.,TRBV6-2/TRBV6-3,14,TRBJ2-4,.,CASTLRGRGHIQYF,TGTGCCAGCACCCTTCGGGGCCGGGGACACATTCAGTACTTC
.,TRBV10-3,17,TRBJ2-5,TRBD2,CAISDPPREGGLETQYF,TGTGCCATCAGTGACCCCCCAAGGGAGGGTGGGCTTGAGACCCAGTACTTC
many,TRBV12-3/TRBV12-4,14,TRBJ2-7,.,CASSSFQMRDQQYF,TGTGCCAGCAGTTCCTTCCAGATGAGGGATCAGCAGTACTTC
.,TRBV7-8,15,TRBJ1-4,.,CASNNLGGPNEKLFF,TGTGCCAGCAACAATCTAGGGGGGCCTAATGAAAAACTGTTTTTT
.,TRBV6-2/TRBV6-3,17,TRBJ2-1,.,CASSLPSGRYLGNEQFF,TGTGCCAGCAGCCTCCCCAGTGGAAGATACTTGGGGAATGAGCAGTTCTTC
.,TRBV10-3,13,TRBJ1-5,.,CAISEGINQPQHF,TGTGCCATCAGTGAGGGGATTAATCAGCCCCAGCATTTT
.,TRBV20-1,15,TRBJ1-6,.,CSASLGGGGGSPLHF,TGCAGTGCTAGCCTAGGGGGAGGAGGGGGATCACCCCTCCACTTT
.,TRBV12-3/TRBV12-4,13,TRBJ2-7,TRBD1,CASSLGQGIEQYF,TGTGCCAGCAGTTTAGGACAGGGGATCGAGCAGTACTTC
.,TRBV11-1,16,TRBJ2-3,.,CASSLGPGNLADTQYF,TGTGCCAGCAGCTTAGGGCCAGGGAATTTGGCAGATACGCAGTATTTT
few,TRBV7-2,15,TRBJ2-3,.,CASSFQVSSTDTQYF,TGTGCCAGCAGCTTCCAGGTTAGCAGCACAGATACGCAGTATTTT
many,TRBV15,18,TRBJ2-2,TRBD2,CATSRPGLADTNTGELFF,TGTGCCACCAGCAGACCCGGACTAGCGGATACGAACACCGGGGAGCTGTTTTTT
.,TRBV29-1,15,TRBJ1-1,TRBD1,CSVTRGTGANTEAFF,TGCAGCGTGACGCGAGGGACAGGAGCTAACACTGAAGCTTTCTTT
many,TRBV15,19,TRBJ2-1,TRBD2,CATRSSPGLATYSWNEQFF,TGTGCCACCCGAAGCTCACCCGGACTAGCGACTTACTCGTGGAATGAGCAGTTCTTC
.,TRBV3-1,17,TRBJ2-1,TRBD2,CASSQDSLAGVKNEQFF,TGTGCCAGCAGCCAAGATTCCCTAGCGGGAGTAAAAAATGAGCAGTTCTTC
.,TRBV4-3,15,TRBJ2-7,TRBD1,CASSQAHGTGNEQYF,TGCGCCAGCAGCCAGGCCCATGGGACAGGGAACGAGCAGTACTTC
.,TRBV15,16,TRBJ2-1,.,CATSRGIAGPYNEQFF,TGTGCCACCAGCAGAGGGATAGCTGGTCCCTACAATGAGCAGTTCTTC